The text below deals with one TCR beta chain. Isolated PBMCs totaled at least 7 million in each sample. Primers used in a second PCR of about 6 to 12 cycles were a sample-barcoded 5' primer and a J-beta primer mix. One entry per CDR3 protein results from TCRdb running MiXCR on the 5' RACE reads. This table has around 1,600,000 distinct CDR3 sequences, about 45% appearing once. This entry is derived from a study of blood T cells in healthy people across ages. V trimming: 5 bases; J trimming: 0 bases; junction bases outside the gene matches: 7. The CDR3 loop spans 16 amino acids. The chain has TRBV12-3 or TRBV12-4 and TRBJ1-3; 7 bases fit TRBD1. The source is a woman aged 18-35 years in good health. Input material: blood. The CDR3, as DNA: TGTGCCAGCAGTGGGCACGACAGGGACTCTGGAAACACCATATATTTT. Protein sequence: CASSGHDRDSGNTIYF.